This T cell receptor delta chain comes out of a study of Vγ9Vδ2 T cells in congenital toxoplasmosis (dated by TCRdb to about 2021). Broadly, across the study: IgG, IgM and IgA serology, Western blot and an in-house interferon-gamma release assay were used to diagnose congenital toxoplasmosis. Gamma and delta chain CDR3 repertoires of sorted blood gammadelta T cells were compared between congenitally T. gondii-infected and uninfected infants. TCR sequencing was performed on about 5 infected and 10 uninfected infants at 2 months and on 3 infected and 4 uninfected infants at 1 year. Repertoire sequencing was done on samples from infants at 2 months after birth and at 1 year of age. General study outcomes and caveats: High prevalence of a public TRGV9 clonotype was observed in both infected and uninfected infants. Two months was the earliest age with enough suitable sample material for TCR repertoire analysis, so newborn repertoires were not sequenced. At 2 months, infected infants appeared to have fewer N additions in TRGV9 and TRDV2 CDR3s than uninfected infants, particularly in TRDV2-TRDJ1 sequences. Germline-encoded fetal-type TRDV2 CDR3 sequences seemed to be more prevalent in infected than in uninfected 2-month-old infants, with an in utero expansion footprint being suggested. Repertoire differences between infected and uninfected infants were less clear at 1 year of age than at 2 months.

The same treatment, using spiramycin and/or pyrimethamine plus sulfadiazine plus folinic acid, was given to mothers of both infected and uninfected infants. All infants, infected and uninfected, were born by term delivery after more than 37 weeks of gestation. Approximately 0.9 mL of blood was used to isolate PBMCs by Lymphoprep gradient centrifugation, after which the PBMCs were cryopreserved in liquid nitrogen and shipped to Belgium. After thawing, PBMCs were labeled with Zombie NIR viability dye and stained with CD3, TCR gammadelta, Vgamma9 and Vdelta2 antibodies. Sorting of CD3+ TCRgammadelta+ T cells was performed on a FACSAria III, reaching a mean purity of about 98%. For each sample, RNA was extracted from approximately 9,200 sorted gammadelta T cells with the RNeasy Micro Kit. The infants were born to mothers who were enrolled with primary T. gondii infection during pregnancy. Infant peripheral blood was collected at an outpatient microbiology and virology center in Pavia, Italy.

This clone was detected a few times. No cognate antigen has been identified for it. A far larger clone is one base from this, pointing to a likely read error. Other DNA sequences in the same sample also yield this CDR3. CDR1 and CDR2, looked up from the germline V gene, are TSWWSYY and QGS. The CDR3 goes from the cysteine to the phenylalanine over 21 residues. CDR3 DNA only is kept here, 63 bases in frame from base 1. cDNA was generated in one tube by template-switch reverse transcription with TRGC- and TRDC-specific primers, using SuperScript II. The TRGC primer was designed for binding to both the TRGC1 and TRGC2 constant genes. The KAPA Real-Time Library Amplification Kit was used to amplify TRG and TRD, and AMPure XP beads were used for purification between steps. Index PCR with the Nextera XT Index Kit was used to add Illumina sequencing adapters. An Illumina MiSeq running the V2 300 kit was used to sequence the TRG and TRD amplicons, producing 150 bp paired-end reads. As for the authors' bioinformatics: Before further analysis, read quality was checked using FastQC version 0.11.8. With MiXCR version 3.0.3, reads were aligned to GenBank TRG or TRD reference genes and CDR3 sequences were built. Default MiXCR settings were kept, except that 3 rather than 5 consecutive nucleotides were used to assemble TRDD gene segments. VDJtools version 1.2.1 calculated N additions, CDR3 length, J segment length and clonotype sharing between samples. CDR3 sequences that were out of frame or contained stop codons were left out of the analysis. To look for overlap, the infant repertoires were checked against previously published Vgamma9Vdelta2 repertoires from fetal, cord blood and adult blood. TCRdb reanalyzed the public reads with the CATT caller, and identical DNA sequences were merged afterwards. These V and J calls are TCRdb output, not the study's own analysis. The sample contains 750 to 850 delta-chain clones, roughly 13% of them found a single time. 14% to 15% of the sample is held by the ten biggest clonotypes.

Recombination linked TRDV1 to TRDJ1; the D segment may tentatively be TRDD2 or TRDD3, each giving 9 matched bases. The sequence derives from a child younger than 10 born to a mother with Toxoplasma gondii infection during pregnancy, either congenitally infected or uninfected (not recorded which). What was sequenced was gamma-delta T cells from blood. The DNA sequence reads TGTGCCCTTGGCCTCGCCGCCTTCCTACGGGTTACTGGGGGAAACACCGATAAACTCATCTTT. It codes for CALGLAAFLRVTGGNTDKLIF.